This is a list of T cell receptor beta chains from one sample in a study of T cells in Graves' hyperthyroidism and ophthalmopathy. MiXCR, run by TCRdb on the multiplex PCR reads, gives a single entry per CDR3 protein. The data show 550,000 to 700,000 distinct CDR3 sequences, about 45% seen once. Sample: peripheral blood or thyroid tissue (not recorded which). The source of these receptors is an adult woman with Graves' disease, either hyperthyroidism or ophthalmopathy (not recorded which). Each CDR3 is given with its conserved first and last residue. The D gene is left open where the match is weak. Clone size is not always given. Where it is, it says once, few, many or a class for expanded clones.

clone_size j_call d_call v_call cdr3_aa cdr3_nt
once TRBJ1-5 . TRBV19 CASSTQDNQPQHF TGTGCCAGTAGTACTCAGGACAATCAGCCCCAGCATTTT
. TRBJ1-1 . TRBV6-5 CASSPVNSEAFF TGTGCCAGCAGCCCAGTGAACTCTGAAGCTTTCTTT
many TRBJ1-2 . TRBV9 CASSQRGGRGYGYTF TGTGCCAGCAGCCAACGAGGGGGGAGAGGCTATGGCTACACCTTC
. TRBJ1-6 . TRBV20-1 CSATLTVNSPLHF TGCAGTGCTACGTTAACAGTAAATTCACCCCTCCACTTT
many TRBJ1-5 . TRBV6-1 CASSENSYSNQPQHF TGTGCCAGCAGTGAAAACAGCTATAGCAATCAGCCCCAGCATTTT
many TRBJ2-7 . TRBV5-4 CASSRVPLYEQYF TGTGCCAGTAGCCGGGTTCCCCTCTACGAGCAGTACTTC
many TRBJ2-7 TRBD2 TRBV10-3 CAIARENLYEQYF TGTGCCATCGCGCGGGAGAACTTGTACGAGCAGTACTTC
. TRBJ2-5 . TRBV7-2 CASSLVSGEATQYF TGTGCCAGCAGCTTAGTATCGGGAGAGGCTACCCAGTACTTC
. TRBJ1-4 . TRBV7-9 CASSLIAGKLFF TGTGCCAGCAGCTTAATAGCGGGGAAACTGTTTTTT
many TRBJ1-5 TRBD1 TRBV7-9 CASSLGTVNQPQHF TGTGCCAGCAGCTTGGGGACAGTCAATCAGCCCCAGCATTTT
. TRBJ1-2 . TRBV5-6 CASSVTSNYGYTF TGTGCCAGCAGTGTGACCTCTAACTATGGCTACACCTTC
many TRBJ1-2 . TRBV9 CASSVGLSAANYGYTF TGTGCCAGCAGCGTAGGCCTATCGGCAGCGAACTATGGCTACACCTTC
few TRBJ1-5 . TRBV15 CATQGFGQPQHF TGTGCCACTCAGGGTTTTGGTCAGCCCCAGCATTTT
. TRBJ1-1 . TRBV29-1 CSGGNTEAFF TGCAGCGGCGGGAACACTGAAGCTTTCTTT
few TRBJ1-6 . TRBV28 CASSLWGYNSPLHF TGTGCCAGCAGTTTATGGGGCTATAATTCACCCCTCCACTTT
many TRBJ1-2 . TRBV28 CASSSPGDYGYTF TGTGCCAGCAGTTCCCCAGGGGACTATGGCTACACCTTC
once TRBJ1-5 TRBD1 TRBV5-1 CASSLGTGPGPQHF TGCGCCAGCAGCTTGGGGACAGGTCCTGGGCCCCAGCATTTT
many TRBJ2-7 . TRBV20-1 CSANRLGIAGEQYF TGCAGTGCTAATCGTCTGGGCATCGCGGGCGAGCAGTACTTC
many TRBJ1-2 TRBD1 TRBV20-1 CGSRTGAYGYTF TGCGGGAGCCGGACAGGGGCCTATGGCTACACCTTC
many TRBJ2-2 . TRBV20-1 CSVPPGPGTGELFF TGCAGTGTCCCCCCCGGGCCGGGGACCGGGGAGCTGTTTTTT
once TRBJ1-4 . TRBV10-3 CATQGATNEKLFF TGTGCCACCCAGGGTGCAACTAATGAAAAACTGTTTTTT
many TRBJ1-3 . TRBV7-9 CASIRLSGNTIYF TGTGCCAGTATCCGGCTCTCTGGAAACACCATATATTTT
once TRBJ2-3 . TRBV7-9 CASSPILVADTRYF TGTGCCAGCAGCCCGATATTAGTGGCCGATACGCGGTATTTT
many TRBJ1-2 . TRBV7-2 CASSLTTGNYGYTF TGTGCCAGCAGCTTAACAACAGGGAACTATGGCTACACCTTC
many TRBJ2-5 . TRBV5-1 CASSYVRVDQETQYF TGCGCCAGCAGCTACGTCCGAGTGGACCAAGAGACCCAGTACTTC
many TRBJ2-7 . TRBV7-3 CASSLSADPTYEQYF TGTGCCAGCAGCTTATCGGCGGACCCTACCTACGAGCAGTACTTC
once TRBJ1-2 TRBD1 TRBV2 CASSRTGTGGTYGYTF TGTGCCAGCAGTAGAACCGGGACAGGGGGCACCTATGGCTACACCTTC
once TRBJ1-1 TRBD1 TRBV6-1 CASGTGGMAEAFF TGTGCCAGCGGGACAGGGGGTATGGCTGAAGCTTTCTTT
many TRBJ1-5 . TRBV6-1 CASSVSGQHRVPQHF TGTGCCAGCAGTGTCTCCGGACAGCACCGAGTGCCCCAGCATTTT
. TRBJ1-2 . TRBV7-9 CASSLPDSNDWGYGYTF TGTGCCAGCAGCTTACCTGACAGCAATGATTGGGGATATGGCTACACCTTC
many TRBJ2-5 TRBD2 TRBV5-8 CASSLAGRYSSAGVYF TGTGCCAGCAGCTTGGCCGGGAGGTACTCCAGCGCGGGAGTCTACTTC
. TRBJ2-2 TRBD2 TRBV5-1 CASSLRGTSGRAGELFF TGCGCCAGCAGCTTGCGGGGGACTAGCGGGAGAGCCGGGGAGCTGTTTTTT
. TRBJ1-1 . TRBV29-1 CSASRGRNTEAFF TGCAGCGCCAGCAGAGGGCGGAACACTGAAGCTTTCTTT
. TRBJ2-7 TRBD2 TRBV29-1 CSLTGGEGYEQYF TGCAGCTTAACGGGGGGAGAGGGCTACGAGCAGTACTTC